These 28 T cell receptor beta chains were all obtained from the same sample, sequenced in a study of T cell changes during pregnancy in multiple sclerosis. Only in-frame clones appear in the TCRdb table, and some are missing; sequencing was by immunoSEQ multiplex PCR. The data show roughly 50,000 clones, roughly 92% seen once. Source: CD4+ T cells from peripheral blood mononuclear cells, taken in the third trimester of pregnancy. The receptors originated from a female donor with multiple sclerosis, enrolled in a pregnancy study.

The chain carries TRBV6-1 and TRBJ2-7; maybe TRBD1 (5 bases). The V end lost 4 bases, the J end lost 1 base, and 5 bases lay between the germline ends. CDR3 length: 12 amino acids. From germline, CDR1 is MNHNS and CDR2 SASEGT. The CDR3 loop reads CASSGTSYEQYF. In DNA form, the CDR3 reads TGTGCCAGCAGTGGGACATCCTACGAGCAGTACTTC.

The chain joins TRBV19 to TRBJ1-6; D is perhaps TRBD1 (5 bases). The CDR3 contains 15 residues. CDR1 and CDR2 from the germline V gene are LNHDA and SQIVND (reference sequence). V shed 3 bases and J shed 6 bases, with 12 bases lying between them. CDR3 protein: CASSIAQGGNSPLHF. The CDR3 nucleotides read TGTGCCAGTAGTATCGCGCAGGGAGGTAATTCACCCCTCCACTTT.

The V and J genes are TRBV6-5 and TRBJ2-7, with D hard to call. The CDR3 has 13 residues. The V and J ends lost 5 bases and 5 bases respectively, with 13 bases between them. Germline-derived CDR1 and CDR2 are MNHEY and SVGAGI. The CDR3 sequence: CASSEQYAHEQYF. CDR3 coding DNA: TGTGCCAGCAGTGAGCAATATGCCCACGAGCAGTACTTC.

The J gene is TRBJ1-3, the V gene TRBV19, with D uncertain. The CDR3 sequence is 17 residues long. Trimming removed 1 base from V and 2 bases from J, with 15 bases in between. CDR1 LNHDA and CDR2 SQIVND come from the germline V gene (reference sequence). The CDR3 protein is CASSIAGGKTAGNTIYF. The CDR3 region has the DNA TGTGCCAGTAGTATAGCTGGCGGGAAAACGGCTGGAAACACCATATATTTT.

The V and J genes are TRBV6-5 and TRBJ1-2; a weak D match, TRBD1 (6 bases). This CDR3 spans 15 amino acids. Trimming left V 4 bases short and J 2 bases short, with 14 bases between. Germline loops: CDR1 MNHEY, CDR2 SVGAGI. CDR3 sequence (DNA): TGTGCCAGCAGTTCCTACCGGGACACCAACTATGGCTACACCTTC. Amino acids: CASSSYRDTNYGYTF.

This CDR3 is CASSLRTGRGELFF. In nucleotides, the CDR3 is TGTGCCAGCAGTTTAAGAACAGGGAGAGGGGAGCTGTTTTTT. This chain connects TRBV27 to TRBJ2-2; D is perhaps TRBD1 (6 bases). Trimming stripped 2 bases from V and 8 bases from J, with 12 bases between. In germline, CDR1 is MNHEY, CDR2 SMNVEV (reference sequence). The CDR3 is 14 amino acids.

This rearrangement joins TRBV18 to TRBJ1-1, with 9 bases identical to TRBD1. Germline values: CDR1 KGHSH, CDR2 LQKENI. The CDR3 has 14 residues. V lost 0 bases, J lost 8 bases, and 4 bases stayed unmatched. The CDR3 loop reads CASSPPDRGLEAFF. The CDR3, as DNA: TGTGCCAGCTCACCACCGGACAGGGGATTGGAAGCTTTCTTT.

The chain carries TRBV29-1 and TRBJ1-1; tentatively, D is TRBD1 (5 bases). V lost 3 bases and J 0 bases, leaving 11 bases between the germline ends. The length of the CDR3 is 14 residues. The germline V gene encodes CDR1 SQVTM and CDR2 ANQGSEA. CDR3 region: CSVDMGGMNTEAFF. CDR3 nucleotides: TGCAGCGTTGATATGGGGGGGATGAACACTGAAGCTTTCTTT. The entire variable domain, with the rest obtained from reference TRBV29-1 and TRBJ1-1, is as follows: SAVISQKPSRDICQRGTSLTIQCQVDSQVTMMFWYRQQPGQSLTLIATANQGSEATYESGFVIDKFPISRPNLTFSTLTVSNMSPEDSSIYLCSVDMGGMNTEAFFGQGTRLTVV.

The chain recombines TRBV29-1 with TRBJ2-6, with 7 bases aligning to TRBD1. V shed 5 bases, J shed 1 base, and the junction held 8 bases outside the gene matches. This CDR3 spans 16 amino acids. Germline CDR1 reads SQVTM; CDR2 reads ANQGSEA. The CDR3 sequence is CSVKSGGLSGANVLTF. The DNA for the CDR3 is TGCAGCGTTAAGTCAGGGGGTTTATCTGGGGCCAACGTCCTGACTTTC. Together with reference TRBV29-1 and TRBJ2-6, the CDR3 gives the full variable domain: SAVISQKPSRDICQRGTSLTIQCQVDSQVTMMFWYRQQPGQSLTLIATANQGSEATYESGFVIDKFPISRPNLTFSTLTVSNMSPEDSSIYLCSVKSGGLSGANVLTFGAGSRLTVL.

Only one count was recorded for this clone. The chain employs TRBV5-4 and TRBJ2-1; 11 nucleotides agree with TRBD2. There are 13 residues in the CDR3. Germline V gene lookup returns CDR1 SGHNT and CDR2 YYREEE (reference sequence). With 4 bases clipped from V and 9 bases from J, the junction kept 3 bases outside the gene matches. The CDR3 coding sequence is TGTGCCAGCAGCACAGGACTAGCGGGTGAGCAGTTCTTC. This encodes CASSTGLAGEQFF.

The V and J genes are TRBV7-8 and TRBJ2-3; 8 nucleotides align to TRBD1. With 4 bases clipped from V and 0 bases from J, the junction kept 6 bases outside the gene matches. The CDR3 totals 16 residues. Germline CDR1 SGHVS, CDR2 FQNEAQ. In DNA form, the CDR3 reads TGTGCCAGCAGCTCAACAGGGGGTAGTAGCACAGATACGCAGTATTTT. Translated: CASSSTGGSSTDTQYF.

The rearrangement links TRBV9 to TRBJ1-1; D is uncertain. Germline CDR1 reads SGDLS; CDR2 reads YYNGEE. V lost 0 bases, J lost 4 bases, and 13 bases lay in between. The CDR3 is 15 amino acids. CDR3 sequence: CASSVGAYGSTEAFF. DNA for the CDR3: TGTGCCAGCAGCGTAGGGGCCTACGGGAGCACTGAAGCTTTCTTT.

In its sample, this clone was seen once. The CDR3 loop reads CATSIRGQRGNEQFF. CDR3 nucleotides: TGTGCCACCAGCATCCGGGGACAAAGGGGGAATGAGCAGTTCTTC. V usage is TRBV15 and J usage is TRBJ2-1; the D gene is possibly TRBD1 (6 bases). The germline V and J ends were trimmed by 4 bases and 7 bases, with 17 bases remaining between them. CDR1 is LNHNV, CDR2 YYDKDF, per germline (reference sequence). The CDR3 extends over 15 amino acids.

The chain carries TRBV6-1 and TRBJ2-3; D perhaps matches TRBD1 (6 bases). The CDR3 has 14 amino acids. The V gene's germline CDR1 is MNHNS and CDR2 SASEGT. V was cut by 6 bases and J by 0 bases, with 10 bases left in between. CDR3 DNA sequence: TGTGCCAGCAGCCCGGGACATAGCACAGATACGCAGTATTTT. Its protein product is CASSPGHSTDTQYF.

This chain connects TRBV5-1 to TRBJ2-3; tentative D call: TRBD2 (5 bases). Germline-derived CDR1 and CDR2 are SGHRS and YFSETQ. Trimming took 1 base from V and 4 from J, leaving 13 bases between them. CDR3 length: 15 residues. The DNA of the CDR3 is TGCGCCAGCAGCTTGAGAGGTAGCGCTGCAGATACGCAGTATTTT. Amino acid sequence: CASSLRGSAADTQYF.

The CDR3 protein is CASSPPNFGQGYEQFF. The CDR3 DNA is TGTGCCAGCAGCCCCCCTAATTTCGGACAGGGCTATGAGCAGTTCTTC. The chain is built from TRBV11-2 and TRBJ2-1, with 8 bases that match TRBD1. The CDR3 length is 16 residues. The germline V gene has CDR1 SGHAT and CDR2 FQNNGV. V dropped 5 bases and J dropped 8; count of bases not matched to a gene: 14.

This chain uses TRBV6-5 with TRBJ1-1; D perhaps matches TRBD1 (6 bases). CDR1 and CDR2 (germline): MNHEY, SVGAGI. V gave up 6 bases and J gave up 5 bases, with 13 bases separating them. The CDR3 is 13 amino acids. CDR3 bases: TGTGCCAGCAGCACGGGACATTCGACTGAAGCTTTCTTT. Its protein is CASSTGHSTEAFF.

The J gene is TRBJ1-1, the V gene TRBV11-3, with D unresolved. The V end lost 3 bases, the J end lost 4 bases, and 12 bases lay between the germline ends. The CDR3 loop spans 14 amino acids. Germline loops: CDR1 SGHNT, CDR2 YENEEA. Written as DNA, the CDR3 is TGTGCCAGCAGCTTGGACCCGCGGGGCACTGAAGCTTTCTTT. It specifies CASSLDPRGTEAFF.

V usage is TRBV9 and J usage is TRBJ1-4; TRBD1 matches at 7 bases. The germline CDR1 and CDR2 sequences are SGDLS and YYNGEE. This CDR3 comprises 17 residues. The V and J ends lost 0 bases and 0 bases, in that order; junction bases with no gene match: 5. This CDR3 reads CASSVDPGGATNEKLFF. The CDR3 coding sequence is TGTGCCAGCAGCGTAGACCCAGGGGGAGCAACTAATGAAAAACTGTTTTTT. Full variable domain (rest looked up from reference TRBV9 and TRBJ1-4): DSGVTQTPKHLITATGQRVTLRCSPRSGDLSVYWYQQSLDQGLQFLIQYYNGEERAKGNILERFSAQQFPDLHSELNLSSLELGDSALYFCASSVDPGGATNEKLFFGSGTQLSVL.

The CDR3, as DNA: TGTGCCAGCAGCTCCGACAGTGCTGTGGCCGGGGAGCTGTTTTTT. Its translation is CASSSDSAVAGELFF. The chain couples TRBV7-3 to TRBJ2-2; a possible D gene is TRBD1 (5 bases). The CDR3 runs to 15 residues. Between the trimmed V and J ends, which lost 4 bases and 6 bases, there was a span of 15 bases. The germline gives CDR1 SGHTA, CDR2 FQGTGA.

The gene calls are TRBV5-1 and TRBJ2-7; possible D gene TRBD1, 6 bases. This CDR3 has 16 amino acids. Trimming took off 1 base at V and 3 bases at J, with 17 bases between the two ends. Germline V lookup: CDR1 SGHRS, CDR2 YFSETQ. CDR3 DNA sequence: TGCGCCAGCAGCTTGCCTGGGTTGGGGGCAGGCTACGAGCAGTACTTC. It encodes CASSLPGLGAGYEQYF.

The chain couples TRBV11-2 to TRBJ2-7, with a possible D match to TRBD1 (6 bases). The CDR3 runs to 15 residues. Germline-derived CDR1 and CDR2 are SGHAT and FQNNGV. The V and J ends lost 3 bases and 0 bases respectively, with 12 bases between them. CDR3 DNA sequence: TGTGCCAGCAGCTTGGACAGAATTCCCTCCTACGAGCAGTACTTC. Translation gives CASSLDRIPSYEQYF.

The chain carries TRBV27 and TRBJ2-2; 13 bases are a match to TRBD2. V trimming: 6 bases; J trimming: 0 bases; junction bases outside the gene matches: 4. The CDR3 runs to 17 residues. CDR1 and CDR2 from the germline V gene are MNHEY and SMNVEV (reference sequence). CDR3 DNA: TGTGCCAGCAGCCGGACTAGCGGGGGCCCGAACACCGGGGAGCTGTTTTTT. It specifies CASSRTSGGPNTGELFF.

This clone has only a few counts. The V and J genes are TRBV9 and TRBJ1-1; no definite D call. V was trimmed by 4 bases and J by 3 bases, leaving 10 bases between them. Germline V gives CDR1 SGDLS, CDR2 YYNGEE. The CDR3 extends over 13 amino acids. The CDR3, as DNA: TGTGCCAGCAGCATCCGAGAGGACACTGAAGCTTTCTTT. Amino acids: CASSIREDTEAFF. Together with reference TRBV9 and TRBJ1-1, the CDR3 gives the full variable domain: DSGVTQTPKHLITATGQRVTLRCSPRSGDLSVYWYQQSLDQGLQFLIQYYNGEERAKGNILERFSAQQFPDLHSELNLSSLELGDSALYFCASSIREDTEAFFGQGTRLTVV.

The chain recombines TRBV6-1 with TRBJ2-3; 11 bases map to TRBD2. The junction had 4 bases not matched to a gene; V was cut back by 4 bases and J by 4 bases. The CDR3 extends over 15 amino acids. From germline, CDR1 is MNHNS and CDR2 SASEGT. In nucleotides, the CDR3 is TGTGCCAGCAGTGTTTTAGCGGGAGGGCCAGATACGCAGTATTTT. Translated: CASSVLAGGPDTQYF.

The chain recombines TRBV5-1 with TRBJ2-1; TRBD1 aligns across 8 bases. J was trimmed by 12 bases and V by 0 bases; bases with no gene match: 2. Germline CDR1 SGHRS, CDR2 YFSETQ. The CDR3 totals 12 residues. The CDR3 loop is CASSLEGQGQFF. CDR3 coding DNA: TGCGCCAGCAGCTTGGAAGGACAGGGGCAGTTCTTC.

The genes are TRBV30 and TRBJ2-3; 12 nucleotides match TRBD2. This CDR3 has 15 residues. The V gene end was trimmed by 3 bases and the J gene end by 6 bases; junction bases not matched to a gene: 7. Germline lookup yields CDR1 GTSNPN and CDR2 SVGIG (reference sequence). The CDR3 coding sequence is TGTGCCTGGAGCACGACTAGCGGGGGAGGGGATACGCAGTATTTT. Protein sequence: CAWSTTSGGGDTQYF. The full variable domain, with the rest looked up from reference TRBV30 and TRBJ2-3, is SQTIHQWPATLVQPVGSPLSLECTVEGTSNPNLYWYRQAAGRGLQLLFYSVGIGQISSEVPQNLSASRPQDRQFILSSKKLLLSDSGFYLCAWSTTSGGGDTQYFGPGTRLTVL.

This chain links TRBV18 with TRBJ2-4; 7 bases fit TRBD2. The germline V gene encodes CDR1 KGHSH and CDR2 LQKENI. The CDR3 runs 16 residues. The V gene end was trimmed by 2 bases and the J gene end by 9 bases; junction bases not matched to a gene: 13. The CDR3 sequence: CASSPGPASGGGIQYF. CDR3 in DNA: TGTGCCAGCTCACCAGGTCCCGCTTCGGGGGGAGGCATTCAGTACTTC.